The source of this T cell receptor (beta chain) is a study of blood T cell repertoires in COVID-19. At the level of the study: Italy, Spain and the United States were the sources of the convalescent and acute COVID-19 samples. Sample material is recorded as cDNA or gDNA derived from T cells, B-cell-depleted T cells, or PBMCs.

Here immunoSEQ multiplex PCR was the method, and the copy in TCRdb shows in-frame clones only, minus some. Of about 74,000 clones in the sample, about 92% are singletons; the top ten hold 1.4% to 1.5%. CDR1 is SGDLS and CDR2 is YYNGEE in the germline V gene. This CDR3 region has 15 residues. V trimming: 1 base; J trimming: 1 base; junction bases outside the gene matches: 3. Sequencing was performed on peripheral blood. The sequence derives from a man in his fifties with acute or convalescent COVID-19. The chain links TRBV9 to TRBJ2-5; the match to TRBD2 covers 8 bases. The CDR3, as DNA: TGTGCCAGCAGCGTAATAGCGGGGCCCCAAGAGACCCAGTACTTC. Its translation: CASSVIAGPQETQYF.